This TCR beta chain was sequenced in a study of blood T cell repertoires in COVID-19. Study overall: Material from acute and convalescent COVID-19 was sourced from the United States, Italy and Spain.

Sequenced by immunoSEQ multiplex PCR; TCRdb stores in-frame clones only, minus some. The profile shows 110,000 or so clones, 81% of them singletons. This CDR3 contains 14 residues. CDR1 and CDR2 from the germline V gene are SEHNR and FQNEAQ (reference sequence). V shed 4 bases and J shed 7 bases, with 11 bases lying between them. Sample: peripheral blood. The sequence was collected from an elderly man with acute or convalescent COVID-19. This chain joins TRBV7-9 and TRBJ1-6, with D tentatively TRBD1 (5 bases). The CDR3 sequence is CASSYQGANSPLHF. The CDR3 region has the DNA TGTGCCAGCAGCTATCAAGGGGCGAATTCACCCCTCCACTTT.